These 5 T cell receptor beta chains were sequenced from one sample in a study of cytomegalovirus exposure and HLA in healthy donors. The PCR used 60 Vbeta and 13 Jbeta primers. Using immunoSEQ multiplex PCR, the repertoire was profiled, and TCRdb retains in-frame clones only, with some absent. The data hold roughly 100,000 clones, with around 79% observed a single time. The sample comprised PBMCs. The receptors here all came from a woman between 40 and 55 years old in good health and CMV-seronegative.

This clone showed up just a few times. The rearrangement uses TRBV2 and TRBJ1-1, with D maybe TRBD1 (6 bases). CDR3 size: 14 residues. Germline V gene data show CDR1 as SNHLY and CDR2 as FYNNEI. V was shortened by 6 bases and J by 2 bases, with 13 bases between the two germline ends. Written as DNA, the CDR3 is TGTGCCAGCAGACCGGACAGAATAAACACTGAAGCTTTCTTT. It is translated as CASRPDRINTEAFF.

The rearrangement joins TRBV30 to TRBJ1-1, with 7 bases identical to TRBD1. V shed 2 bases and J 0 bases; nucleotides not matched to a gene: 12. This CDR3 comprises 17 residues. Germline V gene sequence: CDR1 GTSNPN, CDR2 SVGIG (reference sequence). This CDR3 is CAWSFAGGSFMNTEAFF. CDR3 DNA: TGTGCCTGGAGTTTCGCAGGGGGATCTTTTATGAACACTGAAGCTTTCTTT.

The V gene is TRBV10-3, the J gene TRBJ1-2; unclear D gene. V was clipped by 4 bases and J by 5 bases, with 11 bases between them. The CDR3 contains 13 residues. The germline V gene has CDR1 ENHRY and CDR2 SYGVKD. CDR3 residues: CAISGAVSYGYTF. CDR3 nucleotide sequence: TGTGCCATCAGTGGTGCAGTTTCTTATGGCTACACCTTC.

CDR3 sequence (DNA): TGTGCCAGCAGTGTGAGGGGACAGGGGTACAATGAGCAGTTCTTC. Protein sequence: CASSVRGQGYNEQFF. V and J are TRBV6-1 and TRBJ2-1, with 10 bases identical to TRBD1. V trimming: 4 bases; J trimming: 4 bases; junction bases outside the gene matches: 4. Germline CDR1 and CDR2: MNHNS and SASEGT. The CDR3 contains 15 residues.

This clone was seen just once. CDR3 nucleotide sequence: TGTGCCAGCAAAATAACTAGGACAGCCCAAGAGACCCAGTACTTC. This translates into CASKITRTAQETQYF. The genes are TRBV6-6 and TRBJ2-5; tentatively, D is TRBD1 (6 bases). V was trimmed by 7 bases and J by 1 base, leaving 16 bases between them. Germline CDR1 MNHNY, CDR2 SVGAGI (reference sequence). This CDR3 has 15 residues.